This TCR beta chain is from a study of T cell repertoires in cytomegalovirus infection. Background on the study: Evidence of both CMV infection and a matching HLA type came from public TCR beta signatures.

General study points: Summed frequency of public TCR beta families distinguished CMV carriers with the relevant HLA. The ex vivo response showed dominance by HLA-C-restricted CMV-specific TCR beta clonotypes.

Details on this clonotype: Antigen unknown.

From the reads, TCRdb called clonotypes with MiXCR, one entry per CDR3 protein. The table records 200,000 to 300,000 distinct CDR3 sequences, roughly an eighth of them present only once. The V gene's germline CDR1 is ENHRY and CDR2 SYGVKD. The CDR3 runs to 15 residues. The germline V and J ends were trimmed by 10 bases and 3 bases, with 18 bases remaining between them. This chain uses TRBV10-3 with TRBJ2-2; D may be TRBD1 (6 bases). The clonotype was recovered from a human donor in good health (CMV status not recorded). Some clones in this sample may be carry-over from other donors' samples. The sequenced sample consisted of PBMCs. This CDR3 reads CATQDRLGDTGELFF. The DNA of the CDR3 is TGTGCCACCCAAGACAGGTTAGGGGACACCGGGGAGCTGTTTTTT.